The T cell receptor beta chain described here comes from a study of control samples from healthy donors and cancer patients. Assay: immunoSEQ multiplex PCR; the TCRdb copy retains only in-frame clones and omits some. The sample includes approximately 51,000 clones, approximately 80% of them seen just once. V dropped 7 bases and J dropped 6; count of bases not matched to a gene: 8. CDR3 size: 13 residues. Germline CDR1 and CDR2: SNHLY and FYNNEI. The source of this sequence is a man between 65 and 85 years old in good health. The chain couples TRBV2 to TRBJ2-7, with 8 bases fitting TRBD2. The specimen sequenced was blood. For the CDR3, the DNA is TGTGCCAGCAATTTGGGACTAGTGGGCGAGCAGTACTTC. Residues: CASNLGLVGEQYF.